The 26 T cell receptor beta chains in this list originate from one sample, sequenced in a study of T cell changes during pregnancy in multiple sclerosis. Sequencing used immunoSEQ multiplex PCR; TCRdb keeps in-frame clones, though not all of them. The table records 90,000 to 100,000 clones, 85% to 95% of them present only once. Material: peripheral blood, obtained in the third trimester of pregnancy. All receptors come from a female donor with multiple sclerosis, enrolled in a pregnancy study.

The V gene is TRBV6-5, the J gene TRBJ1-1; TRBD1 is a possible D gene (6 bases). Germline lookup yields CDR1 MNHEY and CDR2 SVGAGI. The CDR3 has 14 residues. V lost 2 bases, J lost 4 bases, and 11 bases lay in between. The CDR3 DNA sequence: TGTGCCAGCAGTTACGTCGGACAGCTCACTGAAGCTTTCTTT. It is translated as CASSYVGQLTEAFF.

The V gene is TRBV10-3, the J gene TRBJ2-6; D may be TRBD1 (7 bases). The V gene lost 7 bases and the J gene lost 0 bases, with 13 bases spanning the gap. The CDR3 loop spans 16 amino acids. Germline values: CDR1 ENHRY, CDR2 SYGVKD. Here the CDR3 reads CAITNQGGSGANVLTF. Written as DNA, the CDR3 is TGTGCCATCACTAACCAGGGGGGCTCTGGGGCCAACGTCCTGACTTTC.

The chain has TRBV19 and TRBJ2-2; 7 bases map to TRBD1. Per the germline V gene, CDR1 is LNHDA and CDR2 is SQIVND (reference sequence). The CDR3 has 14 residues. After removal of 5 bases from V and 6 bases from J, the junction contained 6 bases not matched to a gene. As DNA, the CDR3 is TGTGCCAGTAGTTCGGGACAGTTATCCGGGGAGCTGTTTTTT. Its translation is CASSSGQLSGELFF.

This clone was observed once. The chain uses TRBV6-1 and TRBJ2-7; perhaps TRBD1 as D (6 bases). The CDR3 loop spans 13 amino acids. Per germline, CDR1 MNHNS and CDR2 SASEGT. The germline V and J ends were trimmed by 4 bases and 3 bases, with 10 bases remaining between them. CDR3 in DNA: TGTGCCAGCAGTGGAACAGGGCGCTACGAGCAGTACTTC. Translating it yields CASSGTGRYEQYF.

The J gene is TRBJ2-7, the V gene TRBV29-1; 8 bases agree with TRBD2. CDR3 length: 15 amino acids. Germline V gene data show CDR1 as SQVTM and CDR2 as ANQGSEA. V gave up 4 bases and J gave up 6 bases; unmatched junction bases: 14. The CDR3 region has the DNA TGCAGCGTTGCACTCCAGGGACTAGGAAGGGGCGAGCAGTACTTC. This translates into CSVALQGLGRGEQYF.

The chain uses TRBV12-5 and TRBJ2-1; D is undetermined. CDR3 length: 16 amino acids. V was clipped by 2 bases and J by 12 bases, with 23 bases between them. Germline CDR1 LGHNT, CDR2 FRNRAP. The DNA of the CDR3 is TGTGCTAGTGGTTTGATGCAGAGTACCACTAATGAGCGGCAGTTCTTC. It encodes CASGLMQSTTNERQFF. The full variable domain, rest sourced from reference TRBV12-5 and TRBJ2-1, is DARVTQTPRHKVTEMGQEVTMRCQPILGHNTVFWYRQTMMQGLELLAYFRNRAPLDDSGMPKDRFSAEMPDATLATLKIQPSEPRDSAVYFCASGLMQSTTNERQFFGPGTRLTVL.

The chain employs TRBV9 and TRBJ2-2; D not resolved. CDR1 is SGDLS and CDR2 is YYNGEE in the germline V gene. The CDR3 covers 15 residues. V gave up 4 bases and J gave up 5 bases, with 15 bases separating them. The CDR3 loop reads CASSSMGTLTGELFF. The CDR3 nucleotides are TGTGCCAGCAGCTCGATGGGCACTCTAACCGGGGAGCTGTTTTTT.

The gene calls are TRBV5-1 and TRBJ2-3; 7 nucleotides line up with TRBD1. Germline CDR1 SGHRS, CDR2 YFSETQ. The trim removed 0 bases at V and 1 base at J, leaving 5 bases unmatched. The CDR3 is made up of 16 amino acids. The CDR3 loop is CASSLGDSQGTDTQYF. Here the CDR3 DNA reads TGCGCCAGCAGCTTGGGGGACAGCCAAGGCACAGATACGCAGTATTTT.

The chain uses TRBV4-3 and TRBJ2-3; 10 bases are a match to TRBD2. Per the germline V gene, CDR1 is LGHNA and CDR2 is YSLEER. This CDR3 comprises 15 residues. The J segment lost 8 bases and the V segment lost 0 bases, leaving 5 bases of the junction unmatched. CDR3 in amino acids: CASSQDLAGEATQYF. CDR3 coding DNA: TGCGCCAGCAGCCAAGACCTAGCGGGAGAAGCTACGCAGTATTTT.

The rearrangement joins TRBV9 to TRBJ2-1, with 9 nucleotides matching TRBD2. With 6 bases clipped from V and 8 bases from J, the junction kept 12 bases outside the gene matches. The CDR3 has 15 residues. Germline V gene sequence: CDR1 SGDLS, CDR2 YYNGEE. In DNA, the CDR3 is TGTGCCAGCAACCGACTAGCGGCCCCGGATGATGAGCAGTTCTTC. It codes for CASNRLAAPDDEQFF.

The chain employs TRBV7-6 and TRBJ2-3, with D tentatively TRBD2 (6 bases). CDR1 and CDR2 (germline): SGHVS, FNYEAQ. The CDR3 loop spans 16 amino acids. The V end lost 1 base, the J end lost 3 bases, and 14 bases lay between the germline ends. In DNA form, the CDR3 reads TGTGCCAGCAGCTTAGGAGGGAGGCTGTTAACAGATACGCAGTATTTT. This encodes CASSLGGRLLTDTQYF.

Remarks on this clone: Different DNA sequences within this sample yield the same CDR3. The chain employs TRBV2 and TRBJ2-7, with D perhaps TRBD1 (6 bases). V was trimmed by 5 bases and J by 3 bases, leaving 11 bases between them. CDR3 length: 13 amino acids. Looked up from germline, CDR1 is SNHLY and CDR2 is FYNNEI. DNA of the CDR3: TGTGCCAGCAGTCGGGACATTAACTACGAGCAGTACTTC. Translation: CASSRDINYEQYF.

This clone appeared a single time. J is TRBJ2-5 and V is TRBV13, with a possible D match to TRBD2 (6 bases). Trimming removed 3 bases at V and 5 bases at J, with 16 bases between. This CDR3 region has 15 residues. Germline V CDR1 and CDR2: PRHDT, FYEKMQ (reference sequence). The CDR3 sequence is CASSFRGRGAETQYF. CDR3 sequence (DNA): TGTGCCAGCAGCTTTCGGGGGAGAGGAGCGGAGACCCAGTACTTC. The full variable domain, with the rest looked up from reference TRBV13 and TRBJ2-5, is AAGVIQSPRHLIKEKRETATLKCYPIPRHDTVYWYQQGPGQDPQFLISFYEKMQSDKGSIPDRFSAQQFSDYHSELNMSSLELGDSALYFCASSFRGRGAETQYFGPGTRLLVL.

The rearrangement links TRBV7-3 to TRBJ2-1, with 10 nucleotides matching TRBD2. The CDR3 extends over 16 amino acids. Unmatched junction bases numbered 3, after V lost 1 base and J lost 3 bases. Germline V CDR1 and CDR2: SGHTA, FQGTGA. The CDR3 loop reads CASSLRLAGLYNEQFF. CDR3 sequence (DNA): TGTGCCAGCAGCTTAAGACTAGCGGGCCTCTACAATGAGCAGTTCTTC.

On this clone itself: The sample carries other DNA sequences with the same CDR3. V and J are TRBV11-2 and TRBJ2-7; no clear D gene. This CDR3 is built from 13 residues. Germline V lookup: CDR1 SGHAT, CDR2 FQNNGV. The V gene lost 0 bases and the J gene lost 2 bases, with 5 bases spanning the gap. The CDR3 coding sequence is TGTGCCAGCAGCTTAGATCGGGCCTACGAGCAGTACTTC. Protein sequence: CASSLDRAYEQYF.

This sequence joins TRBV4-2 and TRBJ2-3, with 9 bases fitting TRBD1. The V segment lost 5 bases and the J segment 4 bases; nucleotides outside the gene matches: 7. This CDR3 spans 15 amino acids. From germline, CDR1 is LGHNA and CDR2 YNFKEQ. The CDR3 loop is CASSATGGDADTQYF. The CDR3 bases are TGTGCCAGCAGCGCAACAGGGGGCGACGCAGATACGCAGTATTTT.

CDR3 bases: TGTGCCAGTAGTATCTATAGTTCCACCGGGGAGCTGTTTTTT. Translating it yields CASSIYSSTGELFF. The V call is TRBV19, the J call TRBJ2-2, with D hard to call. The CDR3 covers 14 residues. Trimming pared 3 bases from V and 4 bases from J, leaving 9 bases between. Germline CDR1 is LNHDA and CDR2 is SQIVND (reference sequence).

This rearrangement joins TRBV19 to TRBJ1-1; unclear D gene. The length of the CDR3 is 15 residues. CDR1 and CDR2 (germline): LNHDA, SQIVND (reference sequence). The V gene lost 3 bases and the J gene lost 1 base, with 12 bases spanning the gap. The DNA of the CDR3 is TGTGCCAGTAGTATCCGGGGAAGAGGGAACACTGAAGCTTTCTTT. This gives the protein CASSIRGRGNTEAFF.

The chain combines TRBV9 with TRBJ2-1; TRBD1 matches 7 bases. With V trimmed by 4 bases and J by 9 bases, 10 bases remained unmatched. Germline-derived CDR1 and CDR2 are SGDLS and YYNGEE. The CDR3 has 14 amino acids. The CDR3 sequence is CASSSTGRTGEQFF. The CDR3, as DNA: TGTGCCAGCAGCTCGACAGGGCGGACGGGTGAGCAGTTCTTC.

The CDR3 nucleotides read TGCGCCAGCAGCCAAGATCTTCTAGCGGGAGTCTACGAGCAGTACTTC. Its translation is CASSQDLLAGVYEQYF. The chain uses TRBV4-3 and TRBJ2-7; 10 nucleotides align to TRBD2. After removal of 0 bases from V and 3 bases from J, the junction contained 5 bases not matched to a gene. There are 16 residues in the CDR3. Per the germline V gene, CDR1 is LGHNA and CDR2 is YSLEER.

This chain connects TRBV9 to TRBJ2-3; TRBD1 matches 8 bases. V shed 0 bases, J shed 4 bases, and the junction held 7 bases outside the gene matches. CDR1 and CDR2 (germline): SGDLS, YYNGEE. The CDR3 covers 16 residues. CDR3 sequence (DNA): TGTGCCAGCAGCGTAGACCCCAGGGGGCGTGCAGATACGCAGTATTTT. Translation: CASSVDPRGRADTQYF. Drawing the rest from reference TRBV9 and TRBJ2-3, the complete variable domain is DSGVTQTPKHLITATGQRVTLRCSPRSGDLSVYWYQQSLDQGLQFLIQYYNGEERAKGNILERFSAQQFPDLHSELNLSSLELGDSALYFCASSVDPRGRADTQYFGPGTRLTVL.

The V call is TRBV11-2, the J call TRBJ1-1, with D possibly matching TRBD1 (5 bases). The V end was cut by 1 base, the J end by 4 bases, with 10 bases between. Germline CDR1 SGHAT, CDR2 FQNNGV. The CDR3 length is 14 residues. CDR3 sequence (DNA): TGTGCCAGCAGCTTAGCAGGGTCCGGCACTGAAGCTTTCTTT. This gives the protein CASSLAGSGTEAFF.

J is TRBJ2-7 and V is TRBV28; a possible D gene is TRBD1 (5 bases). Germline values: CDR1 MDHEN, CDR2 SYDVKM. This CDR3 comprises 13 residues. Trimming left V 8 bases short and J 3 bases short, with 14 bases between. CDR3 in DNA: TGTGCCAGCTTCTACAGGATGATCTACGAGCAGTACTTC. Protein sequence: CASFYRMIYEQYF.

In its sample, this clone was seen a few times. The rearrangement joins TRBV6-5 to TRBJ2-2, with D unresolved. The CDR3 contains 12 residues. Trimming shortened V by 11 bases and J by 7 bases, and 14 bases separated the two germline ends. Germline loops: CDR1 MNHEY, CDR2 SVGAGI. The CDR3 reads CASHRVDGELFF. CDR3 in DNA: TGTGCCTCCCACCGGGTTGACGGGGAGCTGTTTTTT.

The chain couples TRBV5-5 to TRBJ2-5, with 9 bases aligning to TRBD2. This CDR3 contains 16 residues. In germline, CDR1 is SGHKS, CDR2 YYEKEE (reference sequence). V lost 5 bases, J lost 8 bases, and 16 bases stayed unmatched. In DNA form, the CDR3 reads TGTGCCAGCAGTGGGGTCGCGGGAGGGCGAGTTGATACCCAGTACTTC. This codes for CASSGVAGGRVDTQYF.

V usage is TRBV27 and J usage is TRBJ1-5; tentative D call: TRBD1 (6 bases). The CDR3 runs to 14 residues. CDR1 and CDR2 (germline): MNHEY, SMNVEV (reference sequence). V gave up 5 bases and J gave up 4 bases, with 12 bases separating them. The DNA of the CDR3 is TGTGCCAGCAGTATACAGGGAGGGAATCAGCCCCAGCATTTT. Translation: CASSIQGGNQPQHF.